This TCR beta chain was found in a study of Ad26.COV2.S vaccination and SARS-CoV-2 variants. Sequencing used immunoSEQ multiplex PCR; TCRdb keeps in-frame clones, though not all of them. The sample has approximately 410,000 clones; around 92% are singletons. A few counts support this clone. CDR3 length: 16 amino acids. Germline CDR1 reads LGHNA; CDR2 reads YSLEER. V was pared by 0 bases and J by 2 bases, with 12 bases between. The treatment is: 15 to 20 received Ad26.COV2.S at low or high dose, single or two shots; 5 received placebo; per-sample allocation not given. Day 63 after the first vaccine or placebo injection was the time point for sampling.

The chain carries TRBV4-3 and TRBJ2-3, with D unclear. Specimen: peripheral blood, collected in a trial of Ad26.COV2.S vaccine versus placebo. This sequence was found in a person between 18 and 59 years old who received the Ad26.COV2.S COVID-19 vaccine or a placebo. The chain's CDR3 is CASSQDFDSVTDTQYF. CDR3 in DNA: TGCGCCAGCAGCCAAGATTTTGACTCCGTCACAGATACGCAGTATTTT.